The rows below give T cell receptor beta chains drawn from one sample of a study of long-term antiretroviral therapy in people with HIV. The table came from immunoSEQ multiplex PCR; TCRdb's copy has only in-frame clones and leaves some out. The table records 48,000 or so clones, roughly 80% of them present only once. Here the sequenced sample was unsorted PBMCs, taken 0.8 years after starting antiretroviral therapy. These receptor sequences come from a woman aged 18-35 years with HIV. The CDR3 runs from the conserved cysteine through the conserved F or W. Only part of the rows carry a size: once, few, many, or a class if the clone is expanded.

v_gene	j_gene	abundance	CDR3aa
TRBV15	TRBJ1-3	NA	CATSRGVQATRPPGNTIYF
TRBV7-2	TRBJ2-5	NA	CASSLTGGILGETQYF
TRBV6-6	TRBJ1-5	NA	CASSYFRARGNQPQHF
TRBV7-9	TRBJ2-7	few	CASSLKGMAYEQYF
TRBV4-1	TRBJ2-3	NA	CASSHRDPGDTQYF
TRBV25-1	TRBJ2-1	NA	CASSTGRHDEQFF
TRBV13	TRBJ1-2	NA	CASSFRSYNYGYTF
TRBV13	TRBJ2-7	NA	CASSFQGNYEQYF
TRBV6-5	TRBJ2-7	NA	CASSYGAEQYF
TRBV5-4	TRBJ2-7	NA	CASSRDGGAYEQYF
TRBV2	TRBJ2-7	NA	CASSAGLAGASYEQYF
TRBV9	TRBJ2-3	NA	CASSSEGLGADTQYF
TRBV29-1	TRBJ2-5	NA	CSVDVDRQETQYF
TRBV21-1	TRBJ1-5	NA	CASSNGPQHF
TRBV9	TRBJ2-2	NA	CASSVSGSPGELFF
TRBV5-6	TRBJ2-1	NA	CASSLGLAGVSYNEQFF
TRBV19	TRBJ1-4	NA	CATYLRSRRDEKLFF
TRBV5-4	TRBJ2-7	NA	CASSLDRSSSYEQYF
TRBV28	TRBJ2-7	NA	CASRSLGVLGPRTYEQYF
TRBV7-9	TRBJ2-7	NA	CASSLAGGLSSYEQYF
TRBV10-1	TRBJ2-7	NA	CASSEAGGSYEQYF
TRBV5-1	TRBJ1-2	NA	CASSYETGVPGYTF
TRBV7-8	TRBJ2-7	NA	CASSQWGSGRNRYEQYF
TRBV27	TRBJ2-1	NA	CASSFSLGQGDEQFF
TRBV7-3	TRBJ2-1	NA	CASSPGGTYNEQFF
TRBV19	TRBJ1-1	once	CASSIIRVASTTLNTEAFF
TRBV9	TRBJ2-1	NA	CASSVRGSTVGGQFF
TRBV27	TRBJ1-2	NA	CASSSDSRGYTF
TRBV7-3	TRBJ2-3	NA	CASSMLPTGVNTQYF
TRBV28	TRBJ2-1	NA	CASSFFATINEQFF
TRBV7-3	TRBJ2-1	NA	CASSLRLAGEYEQFF
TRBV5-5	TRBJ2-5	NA	CASSFSGLETQYF
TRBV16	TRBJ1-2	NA	CASSQGDREGYTF
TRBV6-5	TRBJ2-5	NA	CASSYGRGARETQYF
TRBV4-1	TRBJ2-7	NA	CASSQPRDRPYEQYF
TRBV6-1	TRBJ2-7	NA	CASSEFVSRTNRAYEQYF
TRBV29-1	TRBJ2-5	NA	CSVTGTGETQYF
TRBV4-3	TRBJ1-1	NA	CASSPVAREGTEAFF
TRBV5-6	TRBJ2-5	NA	CASSLASGWETQYF
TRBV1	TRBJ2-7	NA	CTSSRRGTKVAGELYEQYF
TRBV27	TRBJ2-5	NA	CASSPTPATRPGAQYF
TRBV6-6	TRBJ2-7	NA	CASTRGLAGSYEQYF
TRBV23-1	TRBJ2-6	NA	CASSPMRTDWSSGANVLTF
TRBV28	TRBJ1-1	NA	CASSLDSAEAFF
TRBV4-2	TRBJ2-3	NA	CASSSGENRGLDTQYF
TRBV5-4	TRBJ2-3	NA	CASSPTGRRSTDTQYF
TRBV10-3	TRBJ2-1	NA	CAISSRLARYNEQFF